This is a list of T cell receptor beta chains from one sample in a study of cytomegalovirus exposure and HLA in healthy donors. Here immunoSEQ multiplex PCR was the method, and the copy in TCRdb shows in-frame clones only, minus some. The profile covers 130,000 or so clones, with over 70% appearing a single time and 2% to 2.5% taken by the ten largest. Specimen: PBMCs. These receptors were taken from a woman in her forties in good health and CMV-seropositive. Both conserved end residues are part of each CDR3. Each record gives: clone size, CDR3 length, J gene, V gene, D gene, CDR3 protein, CDR3 DNA. A D gene is named only where the DNA matches it firmly. Clone size is given for some rows only: seen once, a few or many times, or a class if the clone is expanded.

clone_size: NA
cdr3_length: 14
j_call: TRBJ1-1
v_call: TRBV7-9
d_call: TRBD1
cdr3_aa: CASSLEGTGIEAFF
cdr3_nt: TGTGCCAGCAGCTTAGAAGGGACAGGGATCGAAGCTTTCTTT

clone_size: NA
cdr3_length: 15
j_call: TRBJ1-2
v_call: TRBV28
d_call: NA
cdr3_aa: CASSLDSLGNYGYTF
cdr3_nt: TGTGCCAGCAGTCTGGACAGCCTCGGTAACTATGGCTACACCTTC

clone_size: NA
cdr3_length: 18
j_call: TRBJ1-2
v_call: TRBV7-8
d_call: TRBD1
cdr3_aa: CASSLTYAGTGTPYGYTF
cdr3_nt: TGTGCCAGCAGTTTAACATACGCCGGGACAGGGACTCCCTATGGCTACACCTTC

clone_size: NA
cdr3_length: 15
j_call: TRBJ1-2
v_call: TRBV19
d_call: TRBD1
cdr3_aa: CASSKGGSTGYGYTF
cdr3_nt: TGTGCCAGTAGTAAAGGGGGCTCGACAGGCTATGGCTACACCTTC

clone_size: NA
cdr3_length: 16
j_call: TRBJ2-5
v_call: TRBV7-2
d_call: TRBD2
cdr3_aa: CASSLVIAGGLETQYF
cdr3_nt: TGTGCCAGCAGCTTAGTGATAGCGGGAGGGCTGGAGACCCAGTACTTC

clone_size: few
cdr3_length: 14
j_call: TRBJ1-5
v_call: TRBV28
d_call: TRBD1
cdr3_aa: CASSFGTGHQPQHF
cdr3_nt: TGTGCCAGCAGTTTTGGGACAGGGCATCAGCCCCAGCATTTT

clone_size: NA
cdr3_length: 16
j_call: TRBJ1-1
v_call: TRBV7-2
d_call: TRBD1
cdr3_aa: CASSPEVGQGTSEAFF
cdr3_nt: TGTGCCAGCAGCCCCGAGGTGGGACAGGGTACTTCTGAAGCTTTCTTT

clone_size: once
cdr3_length: 16
j_call: TRBJ2-5
v_call: TRBV5-3
d_call: NA
cdr3_aa: CARSSVGWAGKETQYF
cdr3_nt: TGTGCCAGAAGCTCAGTAGGGTGGGCGGGAAAAGAGACCCAGTACTTC

clone_size: NA
cdr3_length: 15
j_call: TRBJ2-7
v_call: TRBV27
d_call: TRBD2
cdr3_aa: CASGKSSGRTYEQYF
cdr3_nt: TGTGCCAGCGGTAAAAGTAGCGGGAGGACCTACGAGCAGTACTTC

clone_size: few
cdr3_length: 13
j_call: TRBJ2-7
v_call: TRBV7-9
d_call: NA
cdr3_aa: CASSLGPPGEQYF
cdr3_nt: TGTGCCAGCAGCTTAGGCCCCCCCGGCGAGCAGTACTTC

clone_size: NA
cdr3_length: 15
j_call: TRBJ2-5
v_call: TRBV28
d_call: TRBD2
cdr3_aa: CASTPPSGSMGTQYF
cdr3_nt: TGTGCCAGCACGCCCCCTAGCGGGAGTATGGGGACCCAGTACTTC

clone_size: NA
cdr3_length: 14
j_call: TRBJ1-1
v_call: TRBV5-1
d_call: NA
cdr3_aa: CASSFHRENTEAFF
cdr3_nt: TGCGCCAGCAGCTTCCACCGGGAGAACACTGAAGCTTTCTTT

clone_size: NA
cdr3_length: 16
j_call: TRBJ2-7
v_call: TRBV7-8
d_call: TRBD2
cdr3_aa: CASRRGRAGGRDEQYF
cdr3_nt: TGTGCCAGCAGAAGGGGGAGGGCGGGAGGGCGGGACGAGCAGTACTTC

clone_size: NA
cdr3_length: 15
j_call: TRBJ1-2
v_call: TRBV30
d_call: TRBD1
cdr3_aa: CAWSGQTGGTGGYTF
cdr3_nt: TGTGCCTGGAGTGGCCAGACAGGGGGCACGGGGGGCTACACCTTC

clone_size: NA
cdr3_length: 11
j_call: TRBJ2-1
v_call: TRBV2
d_call: NA
cdr3_aa: CASRRNGEQFF
cdr3_nt: TGTGCCAGCAGACGTAACGGTGAGCAGTTCTTC

clone_size: NA
cdr3_length: 15
j_call: TRBJ2-1
v_call: TRBV5-1
d_call: NA
cdr3_aa: CASSLEHLSYNEQFF
cdr3_nt: TGCGCCAGCAGCTTGGAGCATCTCTCCTACAATGAGCAGTTCTTC

clone_size: once
cdr3_length: 16
j_call: TRBJ2-5
v_call: TRBV11-1
d_call: TRBD1
cdr3_aa: CASSLGLQGFGETQYF
cdr3_nt: TGTGCCAGCAGCTTAGGGCTACAGGGGTTCGGAGAGACCCAGTACTTC

clone_size: NA
cdr3_length: 13
j_call: TRBJ2-7
v_call: TRBV7-9
d_call: NA
cdr3_aa: CAIDSGSSYEQYF
cdr3_nt: TGTGCCATCGATAGCGGAAGCTCCTACGAGCAGTACTTC

clone_size: NA
cdr3_length: 16
j_call: TRBJ2-3
v_call: TRBV14
d_call: TRBD2
cdr3_aa: CASSDKLAGGADTQYF
cdr3_nt: TGTGCCAGCAGCGATAAACTAGCGGGAGGGGCAGATACGCAGTATTTT

clone_size: NA
cdr3_length: 13
j_call: TRBJ2-3
v_call: TRBV19
d_call: TRBD1
cdr3_aa: CASMGQNTDTQYF
cdr3_nt: TGTGCCAGTATGGGACAGAACACAGATACGCAGTATTTT

clone_size: NA
cdr3_length: 14
j_call: TRBJ2-7
v_call: TRBV6-1
d_call: TRBD1
cdr3_aa: CASTRDRGRDEQYF
cdr3_nt: TGTGCCAGCACTCGGGACAGGGGAAGAGACGAGCAGTACTTC

clone_size: NA
cdr3_length: 16
j_call: TRBJ2-1
v_call: TRBV7-8
d_call: TRBD2
cdr3_aa: CASSLEGGSTYNEQFF
cdr3_nt: TGTGCCAGCAGCTTAGAAGGCGGGAGTACATACAATGAGCAGTTCTTC

clone_size: few
cdr3_length: 16
j_call: TRBJ2-3
v_call: TRBV19
d_call: TRBD2
cdr3_aa: CASRQDGLALTDTQYF
cdr3_nt: TGTGCCAGTCGACAAGACGGACTAGCCCTCACAGATACGCAGTATTTT

clone_size: NA
cdr3_length: 17
j_call: TRBJ2-7
v_call: TRBV13
d_call: TRBD2
cdr3_aa: CASSLLGLAGSVREQYF
cdr3_nt: TGTGCCAGCAGCTTACTGGGACTAGCGGGTTCTGTACGCGAGCAGTACTTC

clone_size: few
cdr3_length: 13
j_call: TRBJ1-1
v_call: TRBV28
d_call: NA
cdr3_aa: CASGGVGYTEAFF
cdr3_nt: TGTGCCAGCGGGGGGGTTGGGTACACTGAAGCTTTCTTT

clone_size: NA
cdr3_length: 15
j_call: TRBJ1-1
v_call: TRBV28
d_call: NA
cdr3_aa: CASSTPGGADTEAFF
cdr3_nt: TGTGCCAGCAGTACCCCGGGGGGCGCAGACACTGAAGCTTTCTTT

clone_size: NA
cdr3_length: 14
j_call: TRBJ1-2
v_call: TRBV6-6
d_call: NA
cdr3_aa: CASSYSDMIYGYTF
cdr3_nt: TGTGCCAGCAGTTACTCGGACATGATTTATGGCTACACCTTC

clone_size: once
cdr3_length: 13
j_call: TRBJ1-1
v_call: TRBV6-5
d_call: NA
cdr3_aa: CASSRQRNTEAFF
cdr3_nt: TGTGCCAGCAGCCGACAGAGGAACACTGAAGCTTTCTTT

clone_size: NA
cdr3_length: 15
j_call: TRBJ2-1
v_call: TRBV5-8
d_call: TRBD1
cdr3_aa: CASSGNRGRGGEQFF
cdr3_nt: TGTGCCAGCAGCGGTAACAGGGGGCGCGGGGGTGAGCAGTTCTTC

clone_size: NA
cdr3_length: 12
j_call: TRBJ1-1
v_call: TRBV6-6
d_call: TRBD1
cdr3_aa: CASRPTGAVAFF
cdr3_nt: TGTGCCAGCAGGCCCACAGGGGCGGTAGCTTTCTTT

clone_size: NA
cdr3_length: 14
j_call: TRBJ1-2
v_call: TRBV28
d_call: NA
cdr3_aa: CASSFWAGGNGYTF
cdr3_nt: TGTGCCAGCAGTTTTTGGGCGGGGGGCAATGGCTACACCTTC

clone_size: NA
cdr3_length: 15
j_call: TRBJ2-1
v_call: TRBV5-1
d_call: TRBD1
cdr3_aa: CASRTRTGLANEQFF
cdr3_nt: TGCGCCAGCAGAACTCGGACAGGGTTGGCCAATGAGCAGTTCTTC

clone_size: NA
cdr3_length: 16
j_call: TRBJ2-2
v_call: TRBV7-3
d_call: TRBD1
cdr3_aa: CASSYRDRKLTGELFF
cdr3_nt: TGTGCCAGCAGCTACCGGGACAGGAAACTTACCGGGGAGCTGTTTTTT

clone_size: NA
cdr3_length: 14
j_call: TRBJ1-1
v_call: TRBV7-9
d_call: NA
cdr3_aa: CASAPGGANTEAFF
cdr3_nt: TGTGCCAGCGCGCCGGGGGGCGCGAACACTGAAGCTTTCTTT

clone_size: few
cdr3_length: 15
j_call: TRBJ2-2
v_call: TRBV4-2
d_call: NA
cdr3_aa: CASSHGLSNTGELFF
cdr3_nt: TGTGCCAGCAGCCACGGACTATCGAACACCGGGGAGCTGTTTTTT

clone_size: once
cdr3_length: 15
j_call: TRBJ1-1
v_call: TRBV7-8
d_call: NA
cdr3_aa: CASSLEGALNTEAFF
cdr3_nt: TGTGCCAGCAGCTTAGAGGGAGCCTTGAACACTGAAGCTTTCTTT

clone_size: few
cdr3_length: 15
j_call: TRBJ2-3
v_call: TRBV6-1
d_call: TRBD2
cdr3_aa: CASSDTGGSTDTQYF
cdr3_nt: TGTGCCAGCAGTGATACGGGAGGGAGCACAGATACGCAGTATTTT

clone_size: few
cdr3_length: 11
j_call: TRBJ1-2
v_call: TRBV29-1
d_call: NA
cdr3_aa: CSEGGSYGYTF
cdr3_nt: TGCAGCGAAGGCGGGTCCTATGGCTACACCTTC

clone_size: NA
cdr3_length: 13
j_call: TRBJ1-2
v_call: TRBV19
d_call: NA
cdr3_aa: CASGGRTEYGYTF
cdr3_nt: TGTGCCAGTGGGGGCAGGACAGAGTATGGCTACACCTTC

clone_size: NA
cdr3_length: 17
j_call: TRBJ2-3
v_call: TRBV9
d_call: NA
cdr3_aa: CASSATLASGAFHTQYF
cdr3_nt: TGTGCCAGCAGCGCAACCCTCGCAAGCGGAGCGTTCCATACGCAGTATTTT

clone_size: NA
cdr3_length: 16
j_call: TRBJ2-7
v_call: TRBV2
d_call: NA
cdr3_aa: CASSHSRSVRDYEQYF
cdr3_nt: TGTGCCAGCAGCCATTCCCGGTCGGTCCGGGACTACGAGCAGTACTTC

clone_size: NA
cdr3_length: 15
j_call: TRBJ1-1
v_call: TRBV5-1
d_call: TRBD1
cdr3_aa: CASSVTGTGVVEAFF
cdr3_nt: TGCGCCAGCAGCGTGACCGGGACAGGGGTCGTTGAAGCTTTCTTT

clone_size: few
cdr3_length: 15
j_call: TRBJ2-7
v_call: TRBV7-3
d_call: NA
cdr3_aa: CASSFGGASSYEQYF
cdr3_nt: TGTGCCAGCAGCTTTGGGGGCGCGAGCTCCTACGAGCAGTACTTC

clone_size: NA
cdr3_length: 17
j_call: TRBJ2-6
v_call: TRBV28
d_call: TRBD1
cdr3_aa: CASSWTGAISGANVLTF
cdr3_nt: TGTGCCAGCAGTTGGACAGGGGCGATCTCTGGGGCCAACGTCCTGACTTTC

clone_size: NA
cdr3_length: 12
j_call: TRBJ1-2
v_call: TRBV27
d_call: NA
cdr3_aa: CASGNFPFGYTF
cdr3_nt: TGTGCCAGCGGCAATTTCCCGTTTGGCTACACCTTC

clone_size: NA
cdr3_length: 18
j_call: TRBJ1-1
v_call: TRBV28
d_call: TRBD1
cdr3_aa: CASSLFAGNRGGVTEAFF
cdr3_nt: TGTGCCAGCAGTTTATTCGCCGGTAATCGAGGGGGCGTCACTGAAGCTTTCTTT

clone_size: NA
cdr3_length: 13
j_call: TRBJ2-7
v_call: TRBV6-4
d_call: NA
cdr3_aa: CASSKDSGYEQYF
cdr3_nt: TGTGCCAGCAGTAAGGACAGTGGCTACGAGCAGTACTTC

clone_size: NA
cdr3_length: 15
j_call: TRBJ2-7
v_call: TRBV10-3
d_call: NA
cdr3_aa: CAISASDPRIGEQYF
cdr3_nt: TGTGCCATCAGTGCAAGCGATCCACGAATTGGCGAGCAGTACTTC

clone_size: NA
cdr3_length: 13
j_call: TRBJ1-4
v_call: TRBV5-1
d_call: NA
cdr3_aa: CASSRGTNEKLFF
cdr3_nt: TGCGCCAGCAGCAGGGGAACTAATGAAAAACTGTTTTTT

clone_size: NA
cdr3_length: 16
j_call: TRBJ1-2
v_call: TRBV15
d_call: TRBD1
cdr3_aa: CATSSKRTGPDTGYTF
cdr3_nt: TGTGCCACCAGCAGTAAAAGGACAGGGCCCGACACAGGCTACACCTTC

clone_size: NA
cdr3_length: 14
j_call: TRBJ2-7
v_call: TRBV29-1
d_call: TRBD1
cdr3_aa: CSVEAPGQSYEQYF
cdr3_nt: TGCAGCGTTGAGGCCCCGGGACAGTCCTACGAGCAGTACTTC

clone_size: few
cdr3_length: 17
j_call: TRBJ1-2
v_call: TRBV7-3
d_call: TRBD1
cdr3_aa: CASSLTGTGGKEDGYTF
cdr3_nt: TGTGCCAGCAGCTTAACGGGGACAGGGGGCAAGGAAGATGGCTACACCTTC

clone_size: NA
cdr3_length: 15
j_call: TRBJ2-7
v_call: TRBV6-5
d_call: TRBD1
cdr3_aa: CASSYQGAPPDEQYF
cdr3_nt: TGTGCCAGCAGTTACCAGGGGGCGCCGCCTGACGAGCAGTACTTC

clone_size: NA
cdr3_length: 17
j_call: TRBJ2-6
v_call: TRBV11-2
d_call: NA
cdr3_aa: CASSMRGSHSGANVLTF
cdr3_nt: TGTGCCAGCAGCATGAGAGGGAGCCACTCTGGGGCCAACGTCCTGACTTTC

clone_size: NA
cdr3_length: 16
j_call: TRBJ1-2
v_call: TRBV4-2
d_call: NA
cdr3_aa: CASSQEEQGWNYGYTF
cdr3_nt: TGTGCCAGCAGCCAAGAAGAACAGGGTTGGAACTATGGCTACACCTTC